The 8 T cell receptor beta chains below come from one sample, sequenced in a study of identical twins. TCRdb called the 5' RACE reads again in MiXCR, with one record for every CDR3 protein. The sample records 1.5 million or so distinct CDR3 sequences, around 33% being singletons. Sequenced sample: cord blood. The receptors here all came from a newborn girl in good health.

J is TRBJ2-3 and V is TRBV20-1; D not resolved. V shed 3 bases and J shed 4 bases, with 11 bases lying between them. CDR3 length: 13 residues. Germline V gives CDR1 DFQATT, CDR2 SNEGSKA (reference sequence). The DNA of the CDR3 is TGCAGTGCTAGGGACCCCGCGGCAGATACGCAGTATTTT. Translation gives CSARDPAADTQYF.

The rearrangement joins TRBV19 to TRBJ2-1, with 10 bases aligning to TRBD2. Germline V CDR1 and CDR2: LNHDA, SQIVND (reference sequence). This CDR3 has 15 amino acids. V lost 9 bases to trimming and J lost 10 bases; unmatched junction nucleotides: 15. CDR3 coding DNA: TGTGCCAGCCTTGACCTGGGGGGACTAGCGTCGGAGCAGTTCTTC. It translates to CASLDLGGLASEQFF.

The rearrangement uses TRBV20-1 and TRBJ1-2; a weak D match, TRBD1 (6 bases). Germline V gives CDR1 DFQATT, CDR2 SNEGSKA (reference sequence). The V gene lost 2 bases and the J gene lost 4 bases, with 17 bases spanning the gap. This CDR3 comprises 15 residues. For the CDR3, the DNA is TGCAGTGCTAGAAATTGGGGGGCACAAAGCTATGGCTACACCTTC. Translating it yields CSARNWGAQSYGYTF.

This clonotype appeared a few times. CDR3 sequence: CASSYSRDSAFGGYTF. The CDR3 nucleotides read TGTGCCAGCAGTTACTCGCGAGACTCTGCCTTTGGTGGCTACACCTTC. The chain links TRBV6-6 to TRBJ1-2; no definite D call. This CDR3 has 16 amino acids. Trimming stripped 0 bases from V and 7 bases from J, with 18 bases between. Germline CDR1 reads MNHNY; CDR2 reads SVGAGI (reference sequence).

This clonotype turned up a few times. The chain employs TRBV29-1 and TRBJ2-1; 14 bases match TRBD2. Germline V gene lookup returns CDR1 SQVTM and CDR2 ANQGSEA. The CDR3 extends over 14 amino acids. V lost 7 bases, J lost 6 bases, and 5 bases stayed unmatched. The CDR3 coding sequence is TGCAGCGGCGGGACTAGCGGGGGAACCAATGAGCAGTTCTTC. Protein sequence: CSGGTSGGTNEQFF.

Note on this clonotype: Just one base apart from a much larger clone, this may be a read error. The genes are TRBV25-1 and TRBJ2-7; TRBD1 agrees at 8 bases. The length of the CDR3 is 13 residues. Germline assignment: CDR1 MGHDK and CDR2 SYGVNS. The V and J ends lost 5 bases and 5 bases, in that order; junction bases with no gene match: 5. CDR3 DNA sequence: TGTGCCAGCAGTTGGACAGGGACCCACGAGCAGTACTTC. It specifies CASSWTGTHEQYF.

Note on this clonotype: A much bigger clone sits one base away, suggesting this may be a read error. The V gene is TRBV29-1, the J gene TRBJ2-5; TRBD2 agrees at 9 bases. After removal of 4 bases from V and 11 bases from J, the junction contained 5 bases not matched to a gene. The CDR3 runs 11 residues. Germline V gives CDR1 SQVTM, CDR2 ANQGSEA. The CDR3 DNA reads TGCAGCGTTGCTAGCGGGGATGAGCAGTACTTC. This gives the protein CSVASGDEQYF.

This rearrangement joins TRBV2 to TRBJ1-2; 10 nucleotides agree with TRBD1. The CDR3 has 14 amino acids. Trimming removed 0 bases from V and 6 bases from J; junction bases left unmatched: 1. Germline values: CDR1 SNHLY, CDR2 FYNNEI. DNA of the CDR3: TGTGCCAGCAGTGAAGCTGGGACAGGGGATGGCTACACCTTC. It translates to CASSEAGTGDGYTF.